The 29 T cell receptor beta chains below all came from one sample that was sequenced in a study of cytomegalovirus exposure and HLA in healthy donors. 60 Vbeta and 13 Jbeta primers were used in PCR. Sequenced by immunoSEQ multiplex PCR; TCRdb stores in-frame clones only, minus some. There are around 300,000 clones in the sample; 84% occur only once, and 2% to 2.5% lies in the top ten. The source material was PBMCs. The receptors derive from a woman in her thirties or forties in good health and CMV-seropositive.

This clone was recorded only once. The chain carries TRBV18 and TRBJ2-7, with 9 bases lining up with TRBD2. J lost 5 bases, V lost 0 bases, and 2 bases had no gene match. The V gene's germline CDR1 is KGHSH and CDR2 LQKENI. This CDR3 is built from 14 residues. CDR3 region: CASSPPAGGDEQYF. CDR3 nucleotide sequence: TGTGCCAGCTCACCACCCGCGGGAGGGGACGAGCAGTACTTC.

The J gene is TRBJ2-7, the V gene TRBV7-9, with D possibly TRBD2 on 7 matching bases. The CDR3 is made up of 15 amino acids. Germline V gene lookup returns CDR1 SEHNR and CDR2 FQNEAQ (reference sequence). Trimming removed 5 bases from V and 2 bases from J, with 16 bases in between. The CDR3 loop is CASSLPEGGTYEQYF. The CDR3, as DNA: TGTGCCAGCAGCCTGCCAGAGGGGGGGACCTACGAGCAGTACTTC.

This clone has just a few counts. The J gene is TRBJ1-2, the V gene TRBV4-3, with 7 bases fitting TRBD1. With V trimmed by 1 base and J by 3 bases, 8 bases remained unmatched. This CDR3 is 16 amino acids long. Germline CDR1 and CDR2: LGHNA and YSLEER. The CDR3 DNA reads TGCGCCAGCAGCCAAGTAATCGGTACAGGGGACTATGGCTACACCTTC. Translating it yields CASSQVIGTGDYGYTF.

The chain joins TRBV29-1 to TRBJ2-7; D is perhaps TRBD2 (7 bases). CDR1 and CDR2 from the germline V gene are SQVTM and ANQGSEA. Trimming left V 3 bases short and J 4 bases short, with 13 bases between. This CDR3 has 13 amino acids. For the CDR3, the DNA is TGCAGCGTTGAGGCAGGGGAGGGATACGAGCAGTACTTC. Protein sequence: CSVEAGEGYEQYF.

The chain links TRBV5-4 to TRBJ2-5, with 7 bases matching TRBD1. The CDR3 covers 16 residues. The germline CDR1 and CDR2 sequences are SGHNT and YYREEE (reference sequence). After removal of 3 bases from V and 0 bases from J, the junction contained 8 bases not matched to a gene. The chain's CDR3 is CASSSAQGRNQETQYF. CDR3 nucleotides: TGTGCCAGCAGCTCGGCACAGGGGCGAAACCAAGAGACCCAGTACTTC.

The chain carries TRBV18 and TRBJ2-2; the match to TRBD2 covers 10 bases. This CDR3 contains 15 residues. V dropped 0 bases and J dropped 6; count of bases not matched to a gene: 1. The V gene's germline CDR1 is KGHSH and CDR2 LQKENI. CDR3 DNA: TGTGCCAGCTCACCACCCGGGACTAGCGCCGGGGAGCTGTTTTTT. It codes for CASSPPGTSAGELFF.

J is TRBJ1-5 and V is TRBV7-8; TRBD1 might be the D (6 bases). V dropped 3 bases and J dropped 1 base, with 7 bases sitting between them. The CDR3 is 14 amino acids. Germline CDR1 reads SGHVS; CDR2 reads FQNEAQ. The CDR3 sequence: CASSLGTSNQPQHF. In DNA form, the CDR3 reads TGTGCCAGCAGCTTGGGGACAAGCAATCAGCCCCAGCATTTT.

The rearrangement joins TRBV7-8 to TRBJ1-2; weak D call: TRBD1 (5 bases). The V gene's germline CDR1 is SGHVS and CDR2 FQNEAQ. V was shortened by 1 base and J by 8 bases, with 17 bases between the two germline ends. The CDR3 runs 15 residues. The CDR3 spells CASSLEGPGHLGYTF. CDR3 coding DNA: TGTGCCAGCAGCTTAGAGGGGCCAGGGCACCTCGGCTACACCTTC. Full variable domain (remainder filled in from reference TRBV7-8 and TRBJ1-2): GAGVSQSPRYKVAKRGQDVALRCDPISGHVSLFWYQQALGQGPEFLTYFQNEAQLDKSGLPSDRFFAERPEGSVSTLKIQRTQQEDSAVYLCASSLEGPGHLGYTFGSGTRLTVV.

The chain recombines TRBV9 with TRBJ1-1; 8 bases agree with TRBD1. The CDR3 sequence is 13 residues long. Per the germline V gene, CDR1 is SGDLS and CDR2 is YYNGEE. J lost 5 bases, V lost 4 bases, and 4 bases had no gene match. As DNA, the CDR3 is TGTGCCAGCAGCCGAGACAGGGGTACTGAAGCTTTCTTT. Translated, it gives CASSRDRGTEAFF. The whole variable domain, remainder taken from reference TRBV9 and TRBJ1-1, is DSGVTQTPKHLITATGQRVTLRCSPRSGDLSVYWYQQSLDQGLQFLIQYYNGEERAKGNILERFSAQQFPDLHSELNLSSLELGDSALYFCASSRDRGTEAFFGQGTRLTVV.

The chain couples TRBV5-4 to TRBJ1-1, with TRBD1 matching over 9 bases. With 3 bases clipped from V and 1 base from J, the junction kept 10 bases outside the gene matches. The germline CDR1 and CDR2 sequences are SGHNT and YYREEE (reference sequence). There are 17 residues in the CDR3. DNA for the CDR3: TGTGCCAGCAGCTCCCCACCCTGGACAGGGGAGAACACTGAAGCTTTCTTT. It yields the protein CASSSPPWTGENTEAFF.

The chain uses TRBV5-4 and TRBJ2-7, with 9 bases fitting TRBD1. There are 13 residues in the CDR3. Losses at the gene ends were 6 bases for V and 5 bases for J; bases not matched to a gene: 6. CDR1 and CDR2 from the germline V gene are SGHNT and YYREEE (reference sequence). The CDR3, as DNA: TGTGCCAGCATGTGGGACAGGGCCAACGAGCAGTACTTC. Translated, it gives CASMWDRANEQYF.

This rearrangement joins TRBV2 to TRBJ1-1; tentatively, D is TRBD1 (5 bases). The V gene's germline CDR1 is SNHLY and CDR2 FYNNEI. The length of the CDR3 is 14 residues. The V gene lost 4 bases and the J gene lost 1 base, with 10 bases spanning the gap. CDR3 loop: CASSANTGNTEAFF. In DNA form, the CDR3 reads TGTGCCAGCAGTGCAAATACAGGGAACACTGAAGCTTTCTTT.

The chain joins TRBV7-9 to TRBJ2-7; 7 nucleotides line up with TRBD2. Germline CDR1 reads SEHNR; CDR2 reads FQNEAQ (reference sequence). V trimming: 1 base; J trimming: 3 bases; junction bases outside the gene matches: 9. CDR3 length: 16 amino acids. The CDR3 region is CASSLVGSGTRYEQYF. The DNA for the CDR3 is TGTGCCAGCAGCTTAGTGGGGAGCGGGACCCGCTACGAGCAGTACTTC.

The chain combines TRBV4-3 with TRBJ1-2; 11 nucleotides agree with TRBD1. Losses at the gene ends were 1 base for V and 4 bases for J; bases not matched to a gene: 2. This CDR3 contains 15 residues. From germline, CDR1 is LGHNA and CDR2 YSLEER. CDR3: CASSQGTGGGYGYTF. CDR3 DNA: TGCGCCAGCAGCCAAGGGACAGGGGGCGGCTATGGCTACACCTTC.

In this sample, this clone turned up once. V and J are TRBV6-1 and TRBJ2-3, with 12 bases fitting TRBD2. This CDR3 contains 15 residues. V was clipped by 6 bases and J by 6 bases; unmatched bases: 7. Per germline, CDR1 MNHNS and CDR2 SASEGT. For the CDR3, the DNA is TGTGCCAGCAGACCTGGACTAGCGGGAATGGATACGCAGTATTTT. Translated: CASRPGLAGMDTQYF.

The chain employs TRBV6-6 and TRBJ1-5; TRBD1 aligns across 12 bases. The ends lost 5 bases at V and 5 bases at J; junction bases unmatched: 4. Germline V gene data show CDR1 as MNHNY and CDR2 as SVGAGI (reference sequence). The CDR3 runs 15 residues. In DNA, the CDR3 is TGTGCCAGCAGTGCCGGGACAGGGGGCTATCAGCCCCAGCATTTT. Its protein product is CASSAGTGGYQPQHF.

CDR3 nucleotide sequence: TGTGCCAGTAGTCGTATGGCGGGAGGGCCTATCCATGAGCAGTTCTTC. It specifies CASSRMAGGPIHEQFF. This chain joins TRBV19 and TRBJ2-1, with 9 bases that match TRBD2. Germline-derived CDR1 and CDR2 are LNHDA and SQIVND (reference sequence). J gave up 8 bases and V 5 bases, and 13 bases lay outside the gene matches. The CDR3 spans 16 residues. Together with reference TRBV19 and TRBJ2-1, the CDR3 gives the full variable domain: DGGITQSPKYLFRKEGQNVTLSCEQNLNHDAMYWYRQDPGQGLRLIYYSQIVNDFQKGDIAEGYSVSREKKESFPLTVTSAQKNPTAFYLCASSRMAGGPIHEQFFGPGTRLTVL.

This clone was recorded a few times. V is TRBV27 and J is TRBJ2-1; weak D call: TRBD2 (6 bases). This CDR3 is 13 amino acids long. The germline V gene has CDR1 MNHEY and CDR2 SMNVEV (reference sequence). Trimming removed 5 bases from V and 9 bases from J, with 14 bases in between. The CDR3 DNA follows: TGTGCCAGCAGTCAGACATGGGGAGGTGAGCAGTTCTTC. It specifies CASSQTWGGEQFF.

This sequence joins TRBV19 and TRBJ1-1; D is unclear. Looked up from germline, CDR1 is LNHDA and CDR2 is SQIVND (reference sequence). V lost 3 bases and J lost 3, with 8 bases in between. The CDR3 is 13 residues long. Here the CDR3 reads CASSIPGYTEAFF. The CDR3, as DNA: TGTGCCAGTAGTATCCCGGGGTACACTGAAGCTTTCTTT.

The chain joins TRBV7-2 to TRBJ2-5; 8 bases line up with TRBD1. The CDR3 consists of 12 residues. J lost 5 bases, V lost 5 bases, and 1 base had no gene match. Germline-derived CDR1 and CDR2 are SGHTA and FQGNSA. CDR3 amino acids: CASSRQGETQYF. The CDR3 region has the DNA TGTGCCAGCAGCCGACAGGGGGAGACCCAGTACTTC.

The chain couples TRBV27 to TRBJ1-3; D perhaps matches TRBD1 (5 bases). CDR3 size: 17 residues. V lost 4 bases to trimming and J lost 1 base, with 17 bases between them. Germline V lookup: CDR1 MNHEY, CDR2 SMNVEV (reference sequence). CDR3 nucleotides: TGTGCCAGCAGTTCCCGCAGAGGGACTGGGTCTGGAAACACCATATATTTT. This gives the protein CASSSRRGTGSGNTIYF.

This clone is a singleton in its sample. This chain uses TRBV7-8 with TRBJ2-1, with 10 positions matching TRBD2. Germline values: CDR1 SGHVS, CDR2 FQNEAQ. With 1 base clipped from V and 7 bases from J, the junction kept 10 bases outside the gene matches. This CDR3 contains 17 residues. The CDR3: CASSLVAGGAMGNEQFF. The CDR3 nucleotides are TGTGCCAGCAGCTTAGTAGCGGGAGGAGCCATGGGGAATGAGCAGTTCTTC. Full variable domain (outside the CDR3, taken from reference TRBV7-8 and TRBJ2-1): GAGVSQSPRYKVAKRGQDVALRCDPISGHVSLFWYQQALGQGPEFLTYFQNEAQLDKSGLPSDRFFAERPEGSVSTLKIQRTQQEDSAVYLCASSLVAGGAMGNEQFFGPGTRLTVL.

The CDR3 here is CASSLGGPYEQYF. The DNA of the CDR3 is TGTGCCAGTAGTCTGGGAGGGCCCTACGAGCAGTACTTC. V usage is TRBV19 and J usage is TRBJ2-7, with 7 positions matching TRBD2. The V and J ends lost 5 bases and 2 bases, in that order; junction bases with no gene match: 3. Germline CDR1 reads LNHDA; CDR2 reads SQIVND (reference sequence). The CDR3 totals 13 residues.

The chain joins TRBV6-5 to TRBJ1-2; D is unclear. This CDR3 is 13 amino acids long. Germline V gene sequence: CDR1 MNHEY, CDR2 SVGAGI. V was clipped by 4 bases and J by 6 bases, with 12 bases between them. In nucleotides, the CDR3 is TGTGCCAGCAGTTTGACATGGGTAGATGGCTACACCTTC. Translation: CASSLTWVDGYTF.

V is TRBV21-1 and J is TRBJ1-1; the table names TRBD1, a call not compared with the DNA. TRBV21-1 corresponds to a pseudogene. The length of the CDR3 is 22 residues. CDR3 amino acids: CASSHFLPRNDRDRSMNTEAFF. CDR3 nucleotides: TGTGCCAGCAGCCATTTTCTTCCCAGAAACGACCGGGACAGGAGCATGAACACTGAAGCTTTCTTT.

The chain links TRBV30 to TRBJ1-2, with 9 bases fitting TRBD1. V trimming: 0 bases; J trimming: 4 bases; junction bases outside the gene matches: 9. Germline V lookup: CDR1 GTSNPN, CDR2 SVGIG (reference sequence). The CDR3 is 16 amino acids. CDR3 nucleotide sequence: TGTGCCTGGAGTGTTTCTAACAGGGGGCCTAGCTATGGCTACACCTTC. It codes for CAWSVSNRGPSYGYTF.

The chain couples TRBV19 to TRBJ1-2, with a weak D call TRBD1 (5 bases). V shed 3 bases and J shed 7 bases, with 9 bases lying between them. Germline loops: CDR1 LNHDA, CDR2 SQIVND (reference sequence). The CDR3 totals 12 residues. The CDR3 sequence: CASSISGAGYTF. The DNA for the CDR3 is TGTGCCAGTAGTATCAGCGGGGCTGGCTACACCTTC.

The chain couples TRBV27 to TRBJ1-1; D remains unclear. Germline V gives CDR1 MNHEY, CDR2 SMNVEV (reference sequence). The CDR3 runs 15 residues. Trimming pared 4 bases from V and 1 base from J, leaving 13 bases between. CDR3 region: CASSSFIEPNTEAFF. As DNA, the CDR3 is TGTGCCAGCAGTTCTTTCATAGAGCCGAACACTGAAGCTTTCTTT.

The chain is built from TRBV6-4 and TRBJ2-2, with 7 bases identical to TRBD2. Germline V CDR1 and CDR2: MRHNA, SNTAGT. The CDR3 has 14 residues. The ends lost 5 bases at V and 7 bases at J; junction bases unmatched: 7. The CDR3 protein is CASSTSVGNGELFF. The DNA for the CDR3 is TGTGCCAGCAGTACTAGCGTCGGGAACGGGGAGCTGTTTTTT.